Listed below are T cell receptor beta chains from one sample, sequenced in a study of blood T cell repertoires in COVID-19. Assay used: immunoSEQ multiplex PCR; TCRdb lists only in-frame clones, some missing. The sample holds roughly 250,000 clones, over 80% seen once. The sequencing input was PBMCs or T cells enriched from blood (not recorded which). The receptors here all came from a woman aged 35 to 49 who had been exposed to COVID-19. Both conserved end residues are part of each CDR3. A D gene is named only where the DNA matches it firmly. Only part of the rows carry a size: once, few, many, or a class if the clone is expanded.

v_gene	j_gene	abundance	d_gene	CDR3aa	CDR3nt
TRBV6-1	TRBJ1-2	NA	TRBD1	CASSDPGQGARGYTF	TGTGCCAGCAGTGATCCGGGACAGGGGGCGCGGGGCTACACCTTC
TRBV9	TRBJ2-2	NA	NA	CASSGQGLTGELFF	TGTGCCAGCAGCGGGCAGGGTCTGACCGGGGAGCTGTTTTTT
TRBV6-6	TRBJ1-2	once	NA	CASSHRQNLTYGYTF	TGTGCCAGCAGTCACCGACAGAACCTGACCTATGGCTACACCTTC
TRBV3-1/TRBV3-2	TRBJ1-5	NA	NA	CASSQGWRGNQPQHF	TGTGCCAGCAGCCAAGGCTGGAGAGGCAATCAGCCCCAGCATTTT
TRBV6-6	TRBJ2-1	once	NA	CAIRDSYYNEQFF	TGTGCCATCCGGGACTCATATTACAATGAGCAGTTCTTC
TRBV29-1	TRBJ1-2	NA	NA	CSVVVNYGYTF	TGCAGCGTAGTAGTAAACTATGGCTACACCTTC
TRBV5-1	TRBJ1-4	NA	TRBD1	CASSKQGLANEKLFF	TGTGCCAGCAGCAAACAGGGGTTAGCTAATGAAAAACTGTTTTTT
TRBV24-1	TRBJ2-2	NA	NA	CATSAYRDGTGELFF	TGTGCCACCAGTGCTTACAGGGACGGGACCGGGGAGCTGTTTTTT
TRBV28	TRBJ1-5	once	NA	CASTSGGSNQPQHF	TGTGCCAGCACCTCCGGGGGGAGCAATCAGCCCCAGCATTTT
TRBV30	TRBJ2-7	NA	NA	CAWSVQPRSYEQYF	TGTGCCTGGAGTGTACAGCCCCGCTCCTACGAGCAGTACTTC
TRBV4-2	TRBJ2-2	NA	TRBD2	CASSQDRLAGATNTGELFF	TGTGCCAGCAGCCAAGATCGACTAGCGGGGGCTACGAACACCGGGGAGCTGTTTTTT
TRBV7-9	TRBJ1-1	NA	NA	CASSLDFAGNTEAFF	TGTGCCAGCAGCTTAGATTTTGCGGGGAACACTGAAGCTTTCTTT
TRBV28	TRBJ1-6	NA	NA	CASSRVVGSGYNSPLHF	TGTGCCAGCAGTCGGGTTGTGGGGAGCGGTTATAATTCACCCCTCCACTTT
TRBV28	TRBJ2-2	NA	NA	CASSPGGWYTGELFF	TGTGCCAGCAGCCCGGGGGGCTGGTACACCGGGGAGCTGTTTTTT
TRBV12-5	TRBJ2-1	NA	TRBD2	CASGLGLGLVDEQFF	TGTGCTAGTGGTTTGGGTCTAGGACTAGTGGATGAGCAGTTCTTC
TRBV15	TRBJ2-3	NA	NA	CATSRGQTTSTDTQYF	TGTGCCACCAGCAGAGGACAGACAACAAGCACAGATACGCAGTATTTT
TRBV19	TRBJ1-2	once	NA	CASTLGGPWSGYTF	TGTGCCAGTACCCTCGGGGGGCCGTGGTCTGGCTACACCTTC
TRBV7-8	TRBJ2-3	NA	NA	CASSLAGGAGARDTQYF	TGTGCCAGCAGCTTAGCGGGTGGCGCGGGGGCAAGAGATACGCAGTATTTT
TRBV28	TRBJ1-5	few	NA	CASNLRGFNQPQHF	TGTGCCAGCAACCTACGGGGGTTTAATCAGCCCCAGCATTTT
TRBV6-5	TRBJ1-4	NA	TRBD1	CASSPDRWGEKLFF	TGTGCCAGCAGTCCGGACAGGTGGGGTGAAAAACTGTTTTTT
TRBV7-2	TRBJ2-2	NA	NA	CASSLGAGRSTGELFF	TGTGCCAGCAGCCTTGGGGCAGGGAGGTCCACCGGGGAGCTGTTTTTT
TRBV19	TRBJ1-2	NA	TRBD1	CASSITLGGGVHGYTF	TGTGCCAGTAGTATAACCCTAGGAGGGGGCGTCCATGGCTACACCTTC
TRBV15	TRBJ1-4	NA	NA	CATSRGPPNEKLFF	TGTGCCACCAGCAGAGGGCCTCCCAATGAAAAACTGTTTTTT
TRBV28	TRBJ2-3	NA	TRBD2	CASSTRTSGGVADTQYF	TGTGCCAGCAGTACCCGGACTAGCGGGGGGGTCGCAGATACGCAGTATTTT
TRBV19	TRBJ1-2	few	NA	CASSGPGRNYGYTF	TGTGCCAGTAGTGGTCCTGGCAGAAACTATGGCTACACCTTC
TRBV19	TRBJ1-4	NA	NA	CASSPYERKLFF	TGTGCCAGTAGTCCCTATGAACGAAAACTGTTTTTT
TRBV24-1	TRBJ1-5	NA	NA	CATSDFRQGVDQPQHF	TGTGCCACCAGTGATTTTCGGCAGGGCGTTGATCAGCCCCAGCATTTT
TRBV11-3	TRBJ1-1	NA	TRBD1	CASSPGQGKRTEAFF	TGTGCCAGCAGCCCGGGACAGGGAAAGCGGACTGAAGCTTTCTTT
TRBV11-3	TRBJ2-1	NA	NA	CASSPAHSYNEQFF	TGTGCCAGCAGCCCAGCACACAGTTACAATGAGCAGTTCTTC
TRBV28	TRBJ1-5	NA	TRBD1	CATSGGHQPQHF	TGTGCCACTTCAGGGGGGCATCAGCCCCAGCATTTT
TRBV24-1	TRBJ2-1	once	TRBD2	CATRDTSGRSDEQFF	TGTGCCACCAGGGATACTAGCGGGAGATCCGATGAGCAGTTCTTC
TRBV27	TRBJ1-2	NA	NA	CASSFTRTNGYTF	TGTGCCAGCAGTTTCACGCGAACTAATGGCTACACCTTC
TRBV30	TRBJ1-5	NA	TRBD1	CAWNAGTGGPAQHF	TGTGCCTGGAACGCCGGGACAGGGGGTCCGGCCCAGCATTTT
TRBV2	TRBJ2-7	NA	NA	CASRAPEQYF	TGTGCCAGCAGGGCCCCCGAGCAGTACTTC
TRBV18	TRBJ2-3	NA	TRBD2	CASSGAGAGDTQYF	TGTGCCAGCTCAGGAGCGGGAGCGGGAGATACGCAGTATTTT
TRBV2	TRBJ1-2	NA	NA	CASPREGVGGYTF	TGTGCCAGCCCAAGGGAGGGAGTCGGTGGCTACACCTTC
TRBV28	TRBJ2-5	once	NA	CASSSQQETQYF	TGTGCCAGCAGTTCCCAGCAAGAGACCCAGTACTTC
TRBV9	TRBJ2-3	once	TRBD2	CASSVVLAGTDTQYF	TGTGCCAGCAGCGTAGTCCTAGCGGGCACAGATACGCAGTATTTT
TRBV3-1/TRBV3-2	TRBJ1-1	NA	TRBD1	CASSPSIGTGREAFF	TGTGCCAGCAGCCCATCTATCGGGACAGGACGTGAAGCTTTCTTT
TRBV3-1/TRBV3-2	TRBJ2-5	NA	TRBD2	CASSQDQAGKETQYF	TGTGCCAGCAGCCAAGATCAAGCGGGAAAAGAGACCCAGTACTTC
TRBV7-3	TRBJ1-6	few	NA	CASSFTGPYNSPLHF	TGTGCCAGCAGCTTTACAGGGCCCTATAATTCACCCCTCCACTTT
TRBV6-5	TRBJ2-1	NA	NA	CASSLGGRNEQFF	TGTGCCAGCAGCCTCGGGGGACGGAATGAGCAGTTCTTC
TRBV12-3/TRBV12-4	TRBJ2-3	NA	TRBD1	CASSQDRNTQYF	TGTGCCAGCAGTCAGGACAGGAATACGCAGTATTTT
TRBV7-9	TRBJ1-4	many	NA	CASSLGQKEKLFF	TGTGCCAGCAGCTTAGGACAGAAAGAAAAACTGTTTTTT
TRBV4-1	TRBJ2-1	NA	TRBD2	CASSPGLAGAREQFF	TGCGCCAGCAGCCCAGGACTAGCGGGGGCCCGGGAGCAGTTCTTC
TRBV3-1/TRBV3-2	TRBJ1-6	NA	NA	CASSQDGMSYRVINSPLHF	TGTGCCAGCAGCCAAGATGGTATGTCGTACAGGGTAATTAATTCACCCCTCCACTTT
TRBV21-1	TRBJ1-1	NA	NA	CASRPLRTETEAFF	TGTGCCAGCAGGCCCCTTAGGACAGAGACTGAAGCTTTCTTT
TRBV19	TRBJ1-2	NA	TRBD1	CASSIRGTVPNYGYTF	TGTGCCAGTAGTATCCGTGGGACAGTACCCAACTATGGCTACACCTTC
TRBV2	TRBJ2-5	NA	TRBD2	CASSVRGTAMETQYF	TGTGCCAGCAGTGTGCGGGGGACGGCAATGGAGACCCAGTACTTC
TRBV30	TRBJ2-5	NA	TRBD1	CAWSVRQGLRETQYF	TGTGCCTGGAGTGTAAGACAGGGGCTAAGAGAGACCCAGTACTTC
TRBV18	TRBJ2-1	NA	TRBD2	CASSPPRGTSGSDEQFF	TGTGCCAGCTCACCACCGAGGGGAACTAGCGGGAGTGATGAGCAGTTCTTC
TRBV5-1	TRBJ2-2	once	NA	CASSPGWNTNTGELFF	TGCGCCAGCAGCCCGGGGTGGAATACGAACACCGGGGAGCTGTTTTTT
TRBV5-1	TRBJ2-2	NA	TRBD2	CASSHPSGLNTGELFF	TGTGCCAGCAGCCACCCTAGCGGCCTCAACACCGGGGAGCTGTTTTTT
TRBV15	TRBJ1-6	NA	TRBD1	CATPGTGDPAPLHF	TGTGCCACCCCCGGGACAGGGGATCCCGCCCCCCTCCACTTT